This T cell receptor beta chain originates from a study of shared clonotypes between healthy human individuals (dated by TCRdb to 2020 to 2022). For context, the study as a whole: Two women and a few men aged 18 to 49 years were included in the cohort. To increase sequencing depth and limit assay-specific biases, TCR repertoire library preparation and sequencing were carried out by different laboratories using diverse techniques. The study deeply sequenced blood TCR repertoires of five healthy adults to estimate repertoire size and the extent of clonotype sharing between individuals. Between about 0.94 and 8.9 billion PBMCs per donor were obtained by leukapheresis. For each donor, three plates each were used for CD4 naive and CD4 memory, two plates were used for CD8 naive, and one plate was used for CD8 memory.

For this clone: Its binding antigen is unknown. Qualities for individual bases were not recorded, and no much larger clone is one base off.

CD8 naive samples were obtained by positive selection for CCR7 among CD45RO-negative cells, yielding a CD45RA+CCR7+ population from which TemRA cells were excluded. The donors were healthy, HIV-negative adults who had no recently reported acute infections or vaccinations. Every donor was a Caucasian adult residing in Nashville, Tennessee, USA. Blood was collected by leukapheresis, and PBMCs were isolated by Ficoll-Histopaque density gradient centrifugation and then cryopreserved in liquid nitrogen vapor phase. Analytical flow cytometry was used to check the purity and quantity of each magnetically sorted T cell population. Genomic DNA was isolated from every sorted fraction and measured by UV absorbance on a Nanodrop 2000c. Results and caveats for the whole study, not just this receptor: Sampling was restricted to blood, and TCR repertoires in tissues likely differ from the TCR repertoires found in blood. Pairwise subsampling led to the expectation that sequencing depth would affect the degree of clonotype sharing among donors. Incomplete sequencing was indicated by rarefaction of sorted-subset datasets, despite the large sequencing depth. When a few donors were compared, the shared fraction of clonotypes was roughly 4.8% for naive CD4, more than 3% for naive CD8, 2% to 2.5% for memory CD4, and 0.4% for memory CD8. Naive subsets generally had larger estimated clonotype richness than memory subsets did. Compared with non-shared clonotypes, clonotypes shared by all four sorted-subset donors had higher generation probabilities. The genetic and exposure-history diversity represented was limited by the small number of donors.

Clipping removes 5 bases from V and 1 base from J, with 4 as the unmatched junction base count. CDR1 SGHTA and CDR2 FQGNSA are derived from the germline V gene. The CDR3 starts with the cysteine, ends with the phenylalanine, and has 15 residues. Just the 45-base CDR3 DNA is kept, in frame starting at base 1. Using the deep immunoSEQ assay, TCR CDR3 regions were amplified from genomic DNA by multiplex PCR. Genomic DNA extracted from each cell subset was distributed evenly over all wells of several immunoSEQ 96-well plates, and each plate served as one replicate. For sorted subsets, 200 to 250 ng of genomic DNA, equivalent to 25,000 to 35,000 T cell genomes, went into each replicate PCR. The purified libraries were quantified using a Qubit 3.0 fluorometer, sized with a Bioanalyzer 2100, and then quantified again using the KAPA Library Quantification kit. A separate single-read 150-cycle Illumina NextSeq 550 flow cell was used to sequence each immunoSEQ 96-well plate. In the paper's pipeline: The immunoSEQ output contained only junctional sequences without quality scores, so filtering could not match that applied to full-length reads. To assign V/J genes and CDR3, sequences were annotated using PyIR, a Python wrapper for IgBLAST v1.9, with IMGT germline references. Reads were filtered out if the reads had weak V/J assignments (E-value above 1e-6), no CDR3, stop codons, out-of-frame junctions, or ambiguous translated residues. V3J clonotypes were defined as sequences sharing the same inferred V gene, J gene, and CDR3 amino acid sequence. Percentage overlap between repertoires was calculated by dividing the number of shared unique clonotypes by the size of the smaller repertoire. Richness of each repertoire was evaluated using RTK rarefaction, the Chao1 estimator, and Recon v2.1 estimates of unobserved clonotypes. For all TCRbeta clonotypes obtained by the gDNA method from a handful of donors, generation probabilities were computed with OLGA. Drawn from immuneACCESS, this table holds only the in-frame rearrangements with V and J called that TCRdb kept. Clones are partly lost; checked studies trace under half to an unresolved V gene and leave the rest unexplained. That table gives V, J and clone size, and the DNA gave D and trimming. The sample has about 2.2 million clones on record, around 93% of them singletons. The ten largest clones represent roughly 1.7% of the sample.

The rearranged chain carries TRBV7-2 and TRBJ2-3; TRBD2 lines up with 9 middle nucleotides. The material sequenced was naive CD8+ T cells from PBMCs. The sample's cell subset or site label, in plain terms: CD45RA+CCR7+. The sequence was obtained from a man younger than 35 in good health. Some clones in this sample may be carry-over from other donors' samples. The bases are TGTGCCAGCAGCCCGAGACTAGCGGGCACAGATACGCAGTATTTT. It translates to CASSPRLAGTDTQYF.